Given below is one T cell receptor beta chain in context. Its antigen is unidentified. These data originate in a study of cytomegalovirus exposure and HLA in healthy donors. Study findings and constraints: A later look showed TCR association rates differing by HLA locus, highest for DRB1 and lowest for HLA-C. Analysis was performed later, and it showed HLA-associated TCR beta chains to be more clonally expanded than equally common others.

CDR1 and CDR2 from the germline V gene are MNHEY and SVGAGI. This CDR3 spans 13 amino acids. Trimming left V 8 bases short and J 4 bases short, with 12 bases between. Primers: 60 Vbeta forward and 13 Jbeta reverse. Generated by immunoSEQ multiplex PCR, the TCRdb table keeps only in-frame clones and is missing some. The top ten hold 1.5% to 2% of the sample, which has over 130,000 clones, 70% to 85% seen once. This chain uses TRBV6-5 with TRBJ1-5; D unresolved. Sequences were obtained from PBMCs. The receptor's source is a man aged 40-55 years in good health and CMV-seronegative. The chain's CDR3 is CASCLSLNQPQHF. The CDR3 nucleotides read TGTGCCAGCTGTTTAAGCCTAAATCAGCCCCAGCATTTT.